The 21 T cell receptor beta chains reported below all come from one sample, sequenced in a study of glioma-infiltrating T cells after dendritic cell vaccination (dated by TCRdb to about 2016). Library creation used the immunoSEQ multiplex PCR assay. Held by TCRdb, this immuneACCESS table contains in-frame sequences only and omits some clones. Under half of the omission traces to an unresolved V gene where checked; the cause of the rest is unknown. For this sample the table gives roughly 82,000 clones, of which about 90% were detected only once. In total, the top ten clones hold approximately 2.9% of the sample. The sample consisted of blood, taken before dendritic cell vaccination. All receptors come from a human donor with glioblastoma.

V is TRBV6-1 and J is TRBJ2-3; 10 bases agree with TRBD1. V lost 8 bases, J lost 4 bases, and 6 bases stayed unmatched. CDR1 MNHNS and CDR2 SASEGT come from the germline V gene. The length of the CDR3 is 14 residues. The CDR3, as DNA: TGTGCCAGCCAAGGACAGGGGGTGTCAGATACGCAGTATTTT. Translated: CASQGQGVSDTQYF.

The chain couples TRBV7-2 to TRBJ2-7; 9 nucleotides align to TRBD1. The CDR3 is 15 amino acids. Germline V gene sequence: CDR1 SGHTA, CDR2 FQGNSA. The V and J ends lost 5 bases and 5 bases, in that order; junction bases with no gene match: 10. The CDR3 protein is CASSRSPGTGNEQYF. Written as DNA, the CDR3 is TGTGCCAGCAGCCGAAGTCCCGGGACAGGGAACGAGCAGTACTTC.

The chain uses TRBV5-5 and TRBJ2-3, with D maybe TRBD2 (6 bases). Germline V gene lookup returns CDR1 SGHKS and CDR2 YYEKEE (reference sequence). V lost 1 base to trimming and J lost 2 bases, with 11 bases between them. The CDR3 contains 15 residues. CDR3 amino acids: CASSLRREPTDTQYF. The CDR3 region has the DNA TGTGCCAGCAGCTTGAGACGGGAGCCCACAGATACGCAGTATTTT.

The gene calls are TRBV5-4 and TRBJ2-5, with D tentatively TRBD1 (6 bases). Germline V lookup: CDR1 SGHNT, CDR2 YYREEE (reference sequence). V dropped 4 bases and J dropped 5 bases, with 15 bases sitting between them. The CDR3 contains 14 residues. CDR3 sequence (DNA): TGTGCCAGCAGCAGGGCGGAGAGGGGGGAGACCCAGTACTTC. The encoded protein is CASSRAERGETQYF.

This clone was found once. The V gene is TRBV10-3, the J gene TRBJ1-1, with 10 bases that match TRBD1. The trim removed 4 bases at V and 5 bases at J, leaving 4 bases unmatched. CDR3 length: 14 amino acids. Germline CDR1 ENHRY, CDR2 SYGVKD. The CDR3 region is CAISAPGQGTEAFF. For the CDR3, the DNA is TGTGCCATCAGTGCTCCGGGACAGGGGACTGAAGCTTTCTTT.

In its sample, this clone was seen once. The gene calls are TRBV6-4 and TRBJ2-2, with 8 positions matching TRBD2. CDR1 is MRHNA and CDR2 is SNTAGT in the germline V gene. The CDR3 sequence is 16 residues long. V lost 3 bases and J lost 4; bases outside the gene matches: 7. This CDR3 is CASSEKEAGATGELFF. In nucleotides, the CDR3 is TGTGCCAGCAGTGAAAAGGAAGCGGGAGCCACCGGGGAGCTGTTTTTT.

The V call is TRBV5-1, the J call TRBJ1-2, with D perhaps TRBD1 (6 bases). V lost 0 bases to trimming and J lost 3 bases, with 6 bases between them. Germline V gene sequence: CDR1 SGHRS, CDR2 YFSETQ. The CDR3 totals 13 residues. The chain's CDR3 is CASSLEGDYGYTF. The CDR3 DNA sequence: TGCGCCAGCAGCTTGGAGGGGGACTATGGCTACACCTTC. Variable domain in full (rest from reference TRBV5-1 and TRBJ1-2): KAGVTQTPRYLIKTRGQQVTLSCSPISGHRSVSWYQQTPGQGLQFLFEYFSETQRNKGNFPGRFSGRQFSNSRSEMNVSTLELGDSALYLCASSLEGDYGYTFGSGTRLTVV.

This chain links TRBV29-1 with TRBJ1-1; D is ambiguous. The germline V gene has CDR1 SQVTM and CDR2 ANQGSEA. The CDR3 is 11 amino acids. The CDR3: CSALENTEAFF. Here the CDR3 DNA reads TGCAGTGCCTTAGAGAACACTGAAGCTTTCTTT.

This clone was picked up one time. The chain employs TRBV5-1 and TRBJ1-3; the match to TRBD1 covers 9 bases. The V and J ends lost 4 bases and 1 base, in that order; junction bases with no gene match: 6. The CDR3 runs to 16 residues. The germline CDR1 and CDR2 sequences are SGHRS and YFSETQ. The CDR3: CASSLTGGASGNTIYF. The CDR3 DNA follows: TGCGCCAGCAGCCTGACAGGGGGGGCGTCTGGAAACACCATATATTTT.

The V and J genes are TRBV2 and TRBJ2-7, with TRBD1 as a possible D gene (5 bases). The CDR3 contains 15 residues. Germline assignment: CDR1 SNHLY and CDR2 FYNNEI. The germline V and J ends were trimmed by 3 bases and 7 bases, with 19 bases remaining between them. The CDR3 DNA follows: TGTGCCAGCAGTGAGGGGCAAGTTCCCCTCCTGGAGCAGTACTTC. Translated, it gives CASSEGQVPLLEQYF.

The V gene is TRBV29-1, the J gene TRBJ2-5; D is uncertain. CDR3 length: 12 amino acids. With 4 bases removed from V and 0 bases from J, the gap between germline ends came to 6 bases. CDR1 is SQVTM and CDR2 is ANQGSEA in the germline V gene. The chain's CDR3 is CSVGAYQETQYF. CDR3 coding DNA: TGCAGCGTTGGGGCCTACCAAGAGACCCAGTACTTC.

J is TRBJ2-5 and V is TRBV11-3; D might be TRBD2 (5 bases). V gave up 5 bases and J gave up 7 bases, with 8 bases separating them. Germline V gene sequence: CDR1 SGHNT, CDR2 YENEEA. This CDR3 has 11 amino acids. In DNA, the CDR3 is TGTGCCAGCAGCGCCGAGGGGACCCAGTACTTC. Amino acid sequence: CASSAEGTQYF.

The J gene is TRBJ1-5, the V gene TRBV6-1; 12 nucleotides line up with TRBD1. The CDR3 sequence is 16 residues long. With 3 bases clipped from V and 7 bases from J, the junction kept 7 bases outside the gene matches. Germline V gene lookup returns CDR1 MNHNS and CDR2 SASEGT. CDR3 region: CASSDSGTGGWQPQHF. The CDR3 bases are TGTGCCAGCAGTGATTCAGGGACAGGGGGCTGGCAGCCCCAGCATTTT.

This clone was counted between two and nine times. The CDR3: CASSSPRTGRANTEAFF. DNA of the CDR3: TGTGCCAGCAGTTCTCCGAGGACAGGTAGGGCGAACACTGAAGCTTTCTTT. This chain links TRBV28 with TRBJ1-1; 7 nucleotides align to TRBD1. Per the germline V gene, CDR1 is MDHEN and CDR2 is SYDVKM. Germline trimming cut 4 bases from V and 1 base from J; bases unmatched to any gene: 12. This CDR3 contains 17 residues.

V usage is TRBV7-9 and J usage is TRBJ2-2; 13 positions match TRBD2. V shed 1 base and J 6 bases; nucleotides not matched to a gene: 2. CDR3 length equals 16 residues. Germline lookup yields CDR1 SEHNR and CDR2 FQNEAQ (reference sequence). Here the CDR3 DNA reads TGTGCCAGCAGCTTAGGACTAGCGGGAGGAGCCGGGGAGCTGTTTTTT. Translation gives CASSLGLAGGAGELFF.

The V call is TRBV6-6, the J call TRBJ1-2, with 7 bases identical to TRBD1. Trimming cost V 3 bases and J 8 bases; bases outside gene matches: 9. The CDR3 is 14 residues long. From germline, CDR1 is MNHNY and CDR2 SVGAGI (reference sequence). CDR3 residues: CASSYGTALQGYTF. The DNA of the CDR3 is TGTGCCAGCAGTTATGGGACAGCTCTTCAGGGCTACACCTTC.

The CDR3 region is CASSLTGNTEAFF. The CDR3 DNA reads as TGTGCCAGCAGCTTGACAGGGAACACTGAAGCTTTCTTT. The J gene is TRBJ1-1, the V gene TRBV5-5; weak D call: TRBD1 (5 bases). CDR1 is SGHKS and CDR2 is YYEKEE in the germline V gene (reference sequence). Trimming shortened V by 1 base and J by 1 base, and 5 bases separated the two germline ends. This CDR3 has 13 residues.

This chain links TRBV6-6 with TRBJ2-5; D perhaps matches TRBD2 (5 bases). The length of the CDR3 is 16 residues. Germline lookup yields CDR1 MNHNY and CDR2 SVGAGI (reference sequence). Trimming took 0 bases from V and 4 from J, leaving 15 bases between them. The CDR3 sequence is CASSYSIMLGRETQYF. As DNA, the CDR3 is TGTGCCAGCAGTTACTCGATTATGTTGGGGAGAGAGACCCAGTACTTC.

This clone is judged medium-sized (0.01 to 0.1%). This sequence joins TRBV7-2 and TRBJ2-7; unclear D gene. Looked up from germline, CDR1 is SGHTA and CDR2 is FQGNSA. V lost 1 base, J lost 2 bases, and 6 bases lay in between. The CDR3 has 13 residues. The CDR3 nucleotides are TGTGCCAGCAGCTTAGGTAGTCCCTACGAGCAGTACTTC. Translation: CASSLGSPYEQYF.

This chain links TRBV6-1 with TRBJ2-1; D is perhaps TRBD2 (5 bases). The CDR3 totals 14 residues. Germline CDR1 and CDR2: MNHNS and SASEGT. V lost 3 bases and J 9 bases, leaving 15 bases between the germline ends. The DNA of the CDR3 is TGTGCCAGCAGTGATCGAGACGGAGGAATTGAGCAGTTCTTC. Translating it yields CASSDRDGGIEQFF.

This chain uses TRBV7-9 with TRBJ2-1, with 8 bases lining up with TRBD2. V shed 5 bases, J shed 0 bases, and the junction held 6 bases outside the gene matches. Germline-derived CDR1 and CDR2 are SEHNR and FQNEAQ (reference sequence). The CDR3 sequence is 16 residues long. CDR3 sequence reads: CASSHRAGVSYNEQFF. CDR3 DNA sequence: TGTGCCAGCAGCCATCGAGCGGGGGTCTCCTACAATGAGCAGTTCTTC.